This T cell receptor (beta chain) was obtained from a study of Graves' ophthalmopathy and Graves' hyperthyroidism. TCR beta CDR3 regions were amplified from RNA transcripts. HTBI primers primed a first-round RT-PCR, and a second-round multiplex PCR followed. One entry per CDR3 protein results from TCRdb running MiXCR on the multiplex PCR reads. In the table there are almost 400,000 distinct CDR3 sequences, around 18% of which are singletons. CDR3 length: 16 amino acids. The germline V gene has CDR1 LNHDA and CDR2 SQIVND (reference sequence). Trimming removed 7 bases from V and 3 bases from J, with 16 bases in between.

Sequences were obtained from peripheral blood. J is TRBJ1-6 and V is TRBV19; D gene unclear. The sequence was collected from a woman in her late teens or twenties with Graves' ophthalmopathy. For the CDR3, the DNA is TGTGCCAGTAAATGGAGTGGAGAGGACTATAATTCACCCCTCCACTTT. It translates to CASKWSGEDYNSPLHF.